This T cell receptor beta chain was documented in a study of CD4 and CD8 cells across lung adenocarcinoma regions. From the PCR reads, TCRdb called clonotypes with MiXCR, one entry per CDR3 protein. Of 24,000 or so distinct CDR3 sequences detected, over 40% appear once; the ten largest clones hold about 21%. Donors had localized lung adenocarcinoma, a non-small cell lung cancer. This CDR3 comprises 13 residues. Germline CDR1 MNHNS, CDR2 SASEGT. A word on this clonotype: Mismatch with germline at one junction end may stem from a read error.

The receptor was derived from a male donor with lung adenocarcinoma. The CD4 and CD8 labels of this study may be unreliable. The rearrangement joins TRBV6-1 to TRBJ2-5; weak D call: TRBD2 (5 bases). The J call may be wrong; the DNA end is better matched by TRBJ2-1. Sequencing was performed on CD4+ T cells from the center of a lung tumor. The CDR3: CASCEVGWETQFF. As DNA, the CDR3 is TGTGCCAGCTGTGAAGTGGGGTGGGAGACCCAGTTCTTC.